This TCR beta chain was found in a study of T-cell reconstitution after alpha-beta-depleted transplantation in children. Molecular barcoding with unique molecular identifiers was used for the TCRbeta library. One entry per CDR3 protein, called by TCRdb with MiXCR from the PCR reads. This table holds over 90,000 distinct CDR3 sequences, about 8% found once. The CDR3 sequence is 16 residues long. The V gene lost 5 bases and the J gene lost 1 base, with 20 bases spanning the gap. Germline V CDR1 and CDR2: DFQATT, SNEGSKA (reference sequence). This clonotype appeared many times. This sequence was found in a boy aged 2 to 10 with acute lymphoblastic leukemia, due to receive a stem cell transplant. Here the sequenced sample was PBMCs, taken before TCRalphabeta/CD19-depleted stem cell transplant. This chain connects TRBV20-1 to TRBJ1-1; no definite D call. DNA for the CDR3: TGCAGTGCTCCCTTGACCAGAGTCGCACGGAACACTGAAGCTTTCTTT. Translation: CSAPLTRVARNTEAFF.